This T cell receptor (beta chain) was sequenced for a study of T-cell reconstitution after alpha-beta-depleted transplantation in children. Unique molecular identifiers were incorporated when the TCRbeta library was constructed. From the PCR reads, TCRdb called clonotypes with MiXCR, one entry per CDR3 protein. This table has hundreds of thousands of distinct CDR3 sequences, roughly 13% appearing once. A remark on this clonotype: The antigen remains undetermined. A much larger clone lies a single base off, so this may be a read error.

General study points: Most T-cell counts and diversity one year after the transplant came from T cells that were newly produced. The high TCRbeta diversity at day 60 in some patients came from surviving recipient T cells and thymic progenitors. Several hundred graft clones that had expanded were reportedly the source of alpha-beta T cells about two months after transplant.

The receptor was derived from a male patient younger than 18 who had a stem cell transplant for acute myeloid leukemia, so the T cells may come from the graft donor. Material: PBMCs, mostly from graft donor cells, obtained 360 days after TCRalphabeta/CD19-depleted stem cell transplant.

CDR3 DNA sequence: TGTGCCAGCAGCCAAATAGGCGCTCCGGGGACTAGCACCAAAAACATTCAGTACTTC. It specifies CASSQIGAPGTSTKNIQYF. This chain links TRBV4-2 with TRBJ2-4; 9 bases align to TRBD2. The CDR3 runs to 19 residues. Germline-derived CDR1 and CDR2 are LGHNA and YNFKEQ. V trimming: 2 bases; J trimming: 2 bases; junction bases outside the gene matches: 13.